These T cell receptor beta chains were read from a single sample in a study of post-analysis software for immune sequencing data. TCRdb re-derived calls from the PCR reads in MiXCR, one entry per CDR3 protein. The sample lists about 430,000 distinct CDR3 sequences, 35% to 45% occurring once. Source material: blood. All receptors derive from a girl aged 2 to 10 with multiple sclerosis. Each CDR3 is given with its conserved first and last residue. The order of the fields is J gene, clone size, V gene, D gene, CDR3 protein, CDR3 DNA. The D gene is left open where the match is weak. Not every row has a clone size; where given, it reads once, few, many or a size class.

TRBJ1-6 - TRBV12-3/TRBV12-4 - CASRLTDYSPLHF TGTGCCAGCAGGCTGACGGATTATTCACCCCTCCACTTT
TRBJ1-2 few TRBV29-1 - CSASDLTGVYTF TGCAGCGCCTCAGACTTGACAGGAGTATACACCTTC
TRBJ2-7 - TRBV11-2 - CASSWGRLVLNFSYEQYF TGTGCCAGCAGCTGGGGACGGCTTGTCCTGAACTTCTCCTACGAGCAGTACTTC
TRBJ2-1 - TRBV4-2 - CASSLRRLDKNEQFF TGTGCCAGCAGCCTCCGTCGATTGGATAAGAATGAGCAGTTCTTC
TRBJ2-7 - TRBV29-1 - CSVESLTEGSYNEQYF TGCAGCGTTGAAAGTCTAACGGAGGGCTCCTACAATGAGCAGTACTTC
TRBJ2-1 few TRBV10-3 - CAISETDRYNEQFF TGTGCCATCAGTGAGACGGACCGATACAATGAGCAGTTCTTC
TRBJ2-3 - TRBV7-9 TRBD2 CAGSLGLGGSDTQYF TGTGCCGGCAGCTTAGGGCTGGGGGGGTCAGATACGCAGTATTTT
TRBJ1-4 once TRBV5-5 - CASSLATSGWGEKLFF TGTGCCAGCAGCTTGGCTACGTCAGGCTGGGGTGAAAAACTGTTTTTT
TRBJ2-7 few TRBV20-1 TRBD1 CSASNHRQGQYF TGCAGTGCTAGTAACCATAGACAGGGGCAGTACTTC
TRBJ1-6 few TRBV28 TRBD1 CASRDSNNSPLHF TGTGCCAGCCGGGACAGCAATAATTCACCCCTCCACTTT
TRBJ2-3 few TRBV28 - CASSSEERDTQYF TGTGCCAGCAGTTCCGAAGAGCGGGATACGCAGTATTTT
TRBJ1-1 - TRBV21-1 - CASIHGDTEAFF TGTGCCAGCATCCATGGGGATACTGAAGCTTTCTTT
TRBJ2-5 few TRBV27 - CASSLRQGATQYF TGTGCCAGCAGTTTAAGGCAGGGAGCGACCCAGTACTTC
TRBJ2-1 - TRBV12-3/TRBV12-4 TRBD2 CASSLLVGGLAGEYNEQFF TGTGCCAGCAGTCTCTTAGTTGGTGGCCTAGCGGGGGAATACAATGAGCAGTTCTTC
TRBJ1-5 - TRBV6-2/TRBV6-3 - CASSRTGTVNQPQHF TGTGCCAGCAGTCGCACAGGCACCGTCAATCAGCCCCAGCATTTT
TRBJ1-2 - TRBV12-3/TRBV12-4 TRBD1 CASSFGTGTGYTF TGTGCCAGCAGTTTCGGGACAGGGACGGGCTACACCTTC
TRBJ1-2 once TRBV5-1 - CASSLDQGRNVNYGYTF TGCGCCAGCAGCTTGGACCAGGGACGGAACGTTAACTATGGCTACACCTTC
TRBJ1-5 - TRBV20-1 - CSASLGREPQHF TGCAGTGCTAGCTTAGGGAGGGAGCCCCAGCATTTT
TRBJ2-3 - TRBV5-1 - CASSLAPFRGEGTDTQYF TGCGCCAGCAGCTTGGCCCCCTTTCGGGGCGAGGGCACAGATACGCAGTATTTT
TRBJ2-7 many TRBV12-3/TRBV12-4 - CASSPTGYEQYF TGTGCCAGCAGCCCCACAGGTTACGAGCAGTACTTC
TRBJ1-4 few TRBV5-1 - CASSPRVDEKLFF TGCGCCAGCAGCCCCAGGGTAGATGAAAAACTGTTTTTT
TRBJ2-1 few TRBV2 TRBD1 CASSIYGTANNEQFF TGTGCCAGCAGTATCTACGGGACAGCAAACAATGAGCAGTTCTTC
TRBJ2-7 - TRBV6-5 TRBD2 CVTHGRTYEQYF TGTGTCACACACGGGAGGACCTACGAGCAGTACTTC
TRBJ2-3 - TRBV9 TRBD1 CASSASNRGRTDTQYF TGTGCCAGCAGCGCCTCAAACAGGGGGCGCACAGATACGCAGTATTTT
TRBJ1-4 few TRBV30 TRBD1 CAWIFRGQCSNEKLFF TGTGCCTGGATTTTCAGGGGGCAGTGTAGTAATGAAAAACTGTTTTTT
TRBJ1-2 - TRBV7-2 TRBD1 CASSLVRVRTGGERDYGYTF TGTGCCAGCAGCTTAGTTCGTGTGAGGACAGGGGGCGAGAGGGACTATGGCTACACCTTC
TRBJ1-2 - TRBV12-3/TRBV12-4 - CASIRLSGYGYTF TGTGCCAGCATCCGGCTGAGCGGCTATGGCTACACCTTC
TRBJ1-4 - TRBV12-3/TRBV12-4 - CASSPWRDEKLFF TGTGCCAGCAGCCCCTGGCGAGATGAAAAACTGTTTTTT
TRBJ2-4 - TRBV29-1 - CSVVPGNSGNIQYF TGCAGCGTTGTTCCCGGGAATAGCGGTAACATTCAGTACTTC
TRBJ1-4 - TRBV12-3/TRBV12-4 - CASSSSGTPNEKLFF TGTGCCAGCAGTTCCTCCGGGACACCCAATGAAAAACTGTTTTTT
TRBJ1-5 - TRBV4-2 - CASSHPQWRGNSNQPQHF TGTGCCAGCAGCCACCCCCAATGGAGGGGGAATAGCAATCAGCCCCAGCATTTT
TRBJ2-7 few TRBV6-5 TRBD1 CASSVGQGTYEQYF TGTGCCAGCAGTGTCGGACAGGGAACCTACGAGCAGTACTTC
TRBJ2-4 few TRBV20-1 - CSARDYPNIQYF TGCAGTGCTAGAGACTACCCGAACATTCAGTACTTC
TRBJ1-4 once TRBV7-8 - CASSPEEEKLFF TGTGCCAGCAGCCCGGAGGAAGAAAAACTGTTTTTT
TRBJ2-1 few TRBV7-2 TRBD2 CASSPEGTSGRDTFF TGTGCCAGCAGCCCTGAAGGGACTAGCGGGAGGGACACGTTCTTC
TRBJ2-3 - TRBV24-1 - CATRGREHDTQYF TGTGCCACCAGAGGCAGAGAGCATGATACGCAGTATTTT
TRBJ2-1 few TRBV27 TRBD1 CASRSDRVVFSRNEQFF TGTGCCAGCAGGTCGGACAGGGTAGTATTTTCTCGGAATGAGCAGTTCTTC
TRBJ1-6 - TRBV5-1 - CASSLSRPKADSPLHF TGCGCCAGCAGCTTGTCCAGGCCTAAGGCGGATTCACCCCTCCACTTT
TRBJ2-3 - TRBV9 - CASSVEIERSSTDTQYF TGTGCCAGCAGCGTAGAAATCGAGAGATCTAGCACAGATACGCAGTATTTT
TRBJ2-7 - TRBV4-1 TRBD1 CASSPQGTGSRYEQYF TGCGCCAGCAGCCCGCAAGGGACAGGGAGCCGTTACGAGCAGTACTTC
TRBJ2-7 - TRBV27 TRBD2 CASSLRTSGSPYEQYF TGTGCCAGCAGTTTACGGACTAGCGGGAGCCCCTACGAGCAGTACTTC
TRBJ2-3 few TRBV7-9 - CASRADTQYF TGTGCCAGCCGGGCAGATACGCAGTATTTT
TRBJ1-1 - TRBV7-2 - CASSFSLTNTEAFF TGTGCCAGCAGCTTCTCTTTGACCAACACTGAAGCTTTCTTT
TRBJ2-5 - TRBV29-1 - CSVEDRLTGRNEQYF TGCAGCGTTGAAGATCGTTTGACGGGGCGGAATGAGCAGTACTTC
TRBJ2-7 once TRBV15 - CATSNTGRTLYEQYF TGTGCCACCAGCAACACGGGACGGACGCTTTACGAGCAGTACTTC
TRBJ2-7 - TRBV20-1 TRBD1 CSARGTGDPYEQYF TGCAGTGCTAGAGGGACAGGGGATCCATACGAGCAGTACTTC
TRBJ2-1 - TRBV29-1 TRBD1 CSAPTGNEQFF TGCAGCGCGCCGACAGGGAATGAGCAGTTCTTC
TRBJ2-2 once TRBV10-3 - CAISERKGSTGELFF TGTGCCATCAGTGAGCGGAAAGGGAGCACCGGGGAGCTGTTTTTT
TRBJ2-7 few TRBV7-2 - CASSLRYQGPYEQYF TGTGCCAGCAGCTTAAGATATCAGGGGCCCTACGAGCAGTACTTC
TRBJ2-7 many TRBV29-1 - CSVARPGYEQYF TGCAGCGTTGCCCGACCCGGATACGAGCAGTACTTC
TRBJ2-1 - TRBV6-1 TRBD2 CASSEKSGGHNEQFF TGTGCCAGCAGTGAAAAGTCGGGGGGGCACAATGAGCAGTTCTTC
TRBJ2-6 few TRBV9 - CASSDSPDTGSSGANVLTF TGTGCCAGCAGTGATAGTCCGGATACAGGGTCCTCTGGGGCCAACGTCCTGACTTTC
TRBJ2-3 many TRBV5-1 - CASSLELTGTDTQYF TGCGCCAGCAGCTTGGAGCTAACAGGGACAGATACGCAGTATTTT